The clone carrying this T cell receptor beta chain was recorded many times. The antigen remains undetermined. Germline assignment: CDR1 MNHNS and CDR2 SASEGT. CDR3 length equals 16 residues. V lost 1 base and J lost 3, with 15 bases in between. The data derive from a study of quantifying T cell responses using KT2 cells. Study context: TCR alpha and beta constant-region primers primed reverse transcription of RNA.

Known numbers of the T cell clone KT2 were added to PBMC. Fixed numbers of PBMC received varying amounts of KT2 cells. Study results and caveats: Counts of KT2 alpha and beta sequences rose linearly with the number of KT2 cells added. KT2 sequence counts showed saturation when very many KT2 cells were spiked in.

Each cDNA got a UMI-containing oligo ligated at its 3' end. First-round PCR used 4 to 5 cycles and beta primers RC1.1 and RC1.2 covering TRBC1 and TRBC2. TCRdb re-derived calls from the UMI-ligation and nested PCR reads in MiXCR, one entry per CDR3 protein. The sample lists around 35,000 distinct CDR3 sequences, 10% occurring once. The sequence derives from a human donor. Sequenced material: PBMCs spiked with cells of the T cell clone KT2. V gene TRBV6-1 combines with J gene TRBJ1-1; D is undetermined. The CDR3 DNA follows: TGTGCCAGCAGTGAAGAGAAGGGAGGATCCTACACTGAAGCTTTCTTT. Amino acids: CASSEEKGGSYTEAFF.